One TCR beta chain is described in this entry. The antigen remains undetermined. This specimen belongs to a study of CD8 T cells in Susac syndrome. Sequencing of TCR beta was performed on blood CD8+ T cells and on blood CD4+ T cells. Recently defined diagnostic criteria classed the Susac syndrome patients as definite or probable. TEMRA cells underwent FACS enrichment and CD8+ and CD4+ T cells underwent negative isolation. Study-wide results and caveats: The study recognized that its TCR sequencing and HLA analysis covered a relatively small number of individuals.

Reverse transcription of about 0.5 to 1 ug RNA was carried out with random hexamers. Each CDR3 protein gets one entry after TCRdb re-called the immunoSEQ multiplex PCR reads with MiXCR. The sample holds over 150,000 distinct CDR3 sequences; 85% to 95% are singletons and the top ten take approximately 0.099%. This CDR3 has 18 residues. CDR1 is SQVTM and CDR2 is ANQGSEA in the germline V gene. The ends were cut back, 3 bases at V and 4 bases at J, with 25 bases in the middle. The sequencing sample was made of CD4+ T cells from PBMCs. The receptor's source is a human donor with Susac syndrome. J is TRBJ2-1 and V is TRBV29-1; D may match TRBD1 or TRBD2 (7 bases each). CDR3 region: CSVEGGTARDSFYNEQFF. As DNA, the CDR3 is TGCAGCGTTGAGGGGGGGACAGCTAGAGATTCTTTTTACAATGAGCAGTTCTTC.